The rows below give T cell receptor beta chains drawn from one sample of a study of CD8 T cells in Susac syndrome. One entry per CDR3 protein results from TCRdb running MiXCR on the immunoSEQ multiplex PCR reads. The sample yields about 130,000 distinct CDR3 sequences, nearly 95% seen once. Source material: CD4+ T cells from PBMCs. The receptors here all came from a human donor in good health. CDR3s leave out the opening cysteine and the closing phenylalanine or tryptophan. Only some rows state a clone size, as once, few, many or a class for expanded clones.

v_call	clone_size	j_call	cdr3_aa
TRBV29-1	NA	TRBJ2-7	SVRREGLSSYEQY
TRBV27	NA	TRBJ2-2	ASSYGERTGELF
TRBV28	NA	TRBJ2-3	ASSSGPWGGRSTDTQY
TRBV3-1	NA	TRBJ2-7	ASSQGPGQGSYEQY
TRBV5-4	NA	TRBJ1-1	ASSLDYREAF
TRBV29-1	NA	TRBJ1-1	SADGGTHRGEAF
TRBV24-1	NA	TRBJ2-6	ATSDPGRDSGANVLT
TRBV3-1	NA	TRBJ2-7	ASSPGLAGMEQY
TRBV7-9	NA	TRBJ2-6	ASSSTGAGANVLT
TRBV29-1	NA	TRBJ2-7	SSSKGGLSEQY
TRBV12-3/TRBV12-4	NA	TRBJ1-1	ASRHPTAGAF
TRBV3-1	NA	TRBJ2-6	ASSQGTGGSGANVLT
TRBV5-4	NA	TRBJ2-7	ASSPVAGAFYEQY
TRBV2	NA	TRBJ2-7	ASRVNAGSYEQY
TRBV3-1	once	TRBJ1-2	ASSPLQGARGYT
TRBV3-1	NA	TRBJ2-7	ASSLPGQEDEQY
TRBV20-1	NA	TRBJ2-3	SANRQVGGPDTQY
TRBV10-3	NA	TRBJ2-7	ALRTGVEQY
TRBV6-6	NA	TRBJ1-4	ASSYYPGEKLF
TRBV7-9	NA	TRBJ1-2	ASSRSQGSRRYNYGYT
TRBV27	NA	TRBJ2-6	ASRWSGANVLT
TRBV3-1	once	TRBJ2-5	ASSLAGQIPQETQY
TRBV19	NA	TRBJ2-5	ASSRTGAWTQY
TRBV6-5	NA	TRBJ1-3	ASTSPGNTIY
TRBV13	NA	TRBJ2-1	ASSPRTGGLVDEQF
TRBV20-1	NA	TRBJ1-1	SASPGGNTEAF